The TCR beta chain described here comes from a study of blood T cell repertoires in COVID-19. Overall study: The study drew acute and convalescent COVID-19 samples from the United States, Italy and Spain.

CDR1 and CDR2 from the germline V gene are MNHEY and SMNVEV (reference sequence). V was cut by 6 bases and J by 5 bases, with 10 bases left in between. This CDR3 region has 12 residues. In the original processing: Counts of nucleated cells, estimated from reference gene primer amplification, were obtained. Generated by immunoSEQ multiplex PCR, the TCRdb table keeps only in-frame clones and is missing some. The V and J calls and the clone size are those of that table, but D and trimming were determined from the DNA. The data hold about 45,000 clones, with more than 90% observed a single time. Enrollment of patients from Seattle took place during active infection, with longitudinal follow-up.

V is TRBV27 and J is TRBJ1-2, with D hard to call. This clonotype was sampled from a man over 45 with COVID-19, enrolled during active disease. Sequenced input: peripheral blood. The CDR3 loop reads CASRASGYGYTF. The CDR3 DNA sequence: TGTGCCAGCAGGGCGAGCGGGTATGGCTACACCTTC.